Each of the 20 T cell receptor beta chains below was sequenced from the same sample in a study of a mutant IDH1 vaccine in newly diagnosed glioma. Sequencing used immunoSEQ multiplex PCR; TCRdb keeps in-frame clones, though not all of them. The sample records approximately 44,000 clones, about three quarters being singletons. Their recognized antigens are unknown. Time point specified: week 35, safety follow-up. A single vaccine dose contained 300 ug of mutant IDH1 20-mer peptide, and topical imiquimod was used with it. Specimen: PBMCs, collected from a glioma patient whose treatment included an IDH1 peptide vaccine. The receptors stem from a man in his forties with glioma.

In regard to this clone: Within the sample, other DNA sequences also encode this same CDR3. This chain connects TRBV7-2 to TRBJ1-3, with D unresolved. Germline CDR1 SGHTA, CDR2 FQGNSA. The CDR3 loop spans 16 amino acids. V was cut by 7 bases and J by 0 bases, with 16 bases left in between. As DNA, the CDR3 is TGTGCCAGCACACCCCGGTCACCAAGCTCTGGAAACACCATATATTTT. Translating it yields CASTPRSPSSGNTIYF.

The chain couples TRBV30 to TRBJ1-2; the D is unclear. Trimming pared 0 bases from V and 7 bases from J, leaving 15 bases between. The V gene's germline CDR1 is GTSNPN and CDR2 SVGIG (reference sequence). The CDR3 runs 14 residues. CDR3 region: CAWSVNWGRSGYTF. The CDR3 coding sequence is TGTGCCTGGAGTGTAAATTGGGGAAGGTCTGGCTACACCTTC.

The chain is built from TRBV11-2 and TRBJ2-1; a weak D match, TRBD2 (6 bases). Germline loops: CDR1 SGHAT, CDR2 FQNNGV. V lost 5 bases and J 5 bases, leaving 16 bases between the germline ends. The CDR3 is made up of 15 amino acids. CDR3 loop: CASSPGRGFHNEQFF. The CDR3 DNA is TGTGCCAGCAGCCCAGGTCGGGGGTTCCACAATGAGCAGTTCTTC. Looking up the rest from reference TRBV11-2 and TRBJ2-1 gives the full variable domain: EAGVAQSPRYKIIEKRQSVAFWCNPISGHATLYWYQQILGQGPKLLIQFQNNGVVDDSQLPKDRFSAERLKGVDSTLKIQPAKLEDSAVYLCASSPGRGFHNEQFFGPGTRLTVL.

The chain combines TRBV15 with TRBJ2-4; 8 bases are a match to TRBD2. Germline CDR1 LNHNV, CDR2 YYDKDF (reference sequence). CDR3 size: 17 residues. Trimming removed 0 bases from V and 0 bases from J; junction bases left unmatched: 4. The CDR3 spells CATSRELAGVAKNIQYF. The CDR3 DNA follows: TGTGCCACCAGCAGAGAGCTAGCGGGTGTAGCCAAAAACATTCAGTACTTC.

The chain joins TRBV4-1 to TRBJ2-7; D call uncertain. There are 13 residues in the CDR3. Germline loops: CDR1 MGHRA, CDR2 YSYEKL. The V gene lost 0 bases and the J gene lost 2 bases, with 5 bases spanning the gap. The CDR3 region is CASSQEEPYEQYF. As DNA, the CDR3 is TGCGCCAGCAGCCAAGAGGAACCCTACGAGCAGTACTTC.

This clone was observed a handful of times. This chain connects TRBV19 to TRBJ1-2, with D unclear. CDR3 length: 15 residues. The V gene's germline CDR1 is LNHDA and CDR2 SQIVND (reference sequence). With 3 bases removed from V and 4 bases from J, the gap between germline ends came to 15 bases. The CDR3 DNA reads TGTGCCAGTAGTATGTGGGAGGCACCGCGCTATGGCTACACCTTC. Translation gives CASSMWEAPRYGYTF. Together with reference TRBV19 and TRBJ1-2, the CDR3 gives the full variable domain: DGGITQSPKYLFRKEGQNVTLSCEQNLNHDAMYWYRQDPGQGLRLIYYSQIVNDFQKGDIAEGYSVSREKKESFPLTVTSAQKNPTAFYLCASSMWEAPRYGYTFGSGTRLTVV.

The chain combines TRBV11-2 with TRBJ2-1; 10 nucleotides agree with TRBD1. J was trimmed by 7 bases and V by 3 bases; bases with no gene match: 6. Looked up from germline, CDR1 is SGHAT and CDR2 is FQNNGV. The CDR3 has 15 residues. The CDR3 nucleotides read TGTGCCAGCAGCTTGAGAGGGACAGGGGATAATGAGCAGTTCTTC. Protein product: CASSLRGTGDNEQFF.

This chain joins TRBV5-4 and TRBJ2-1; 9 nucleotides agree with TRBD1. Germline V gene lookup returns CDR1 SGHNT and CDR2 YYREEE (reference sequence). This CDR3 has 14 residues. The J segment lost 4 bases and the V segment lost 4 bases, leaving 3 bases of the junction unmatched. The CDR3 is CASSPDRGYNEQFF. The CDR3 DNA reads as TGTGCCAGCAGCCCGGACAGGGGTTACAATGAGCAGTTCTTC.

This clone was recorded a few times. The chain employs TRBV2 and TRBJ2-3, with D uncertain. Per germline, CDR1 SNHLY and CDR2 FYNNEI. The CDR3 extends over 12 amino acids. V dropped 8 bases and J dropped 0 bases, with 6 bases sitting between them. CDR3 in DNA: TGTGCCAGCGGGTCTAGCACAGATACGCAGTATTTT. Its translation is CASGSSTDTQYF.

There are a few counts of this clone. V and J are TRBV2 and TRBJ1-5; no clear D. In germline, CDR1 is SNHLY, CDR2 FYNNEI. This CDR3 spans 13 amino acids. Trimming cost V 7 bases and J 3 bases, with 10 bases left between them. The CDR3 coding sequence is TGTGCCAGCACCCGGCAGATCAATCAGCCCCAGCATTTT. This sequence encodes CASTRQINQPQHF.

V gene TRBV21-1 combines with J gene TRBJ1-2; the D call of TRBD1 is as the table states it, not checked on the DNA. TRBV21-1 is annotated as a pseudogene. This CDR3 has 12 amino acids. The DNA for the CDR3 is TGTGCCAGCAGGGACAGGGAAGATGGCTACACCTTC. Protein: CASRDREDGYTF.

The chain recombines TRBV6-5 with TRBJ2-2, with D unclear. Trimming removed 4 bases at V and 0 bases at J, with 9 bases between. This CDR3 has 15 residues. The germline V gene has CDR1 MNHEY and CDR2 SVGAGI. The DNA of the CDR3 is TGTGCCAGCAGTTTGGCTAGTTCGAACACCGGGGAGCTGTTTTTT. It encodes CASSLASSNTGELFF.

The chain combines TRBV7-6 with TRBJ2-7; maybe TRBD1 (6 bases). The germline V gene encodes CDR1 SGHVS and CDR2 FNYEAQ. The V end lost 5 bases, the J end lost 2 bases, and 13 bases lay between the germline ends. The CDR3 covers 14 residues. The CDR3 spells CASSGQGIPYEQYF. The CDR3, as DNA: TGTGCCAGCAGCGGGCAGGGGATCCCCTACGAGCAGTACTTC.

The V and J genes are TRBV6-6 and TRBJ2-2; unclear D gene. There are 15 residues in the CDR3. V shed 0 bases and J shed 0 bases, with 5 bases lying between them. Germline assignment: CDR1 MNHNY and CDR2 SVGAGI (reference sequence). The CDR3: CASSYSRSNTGELFF. CDR3 nucleotide sequence: TGTGCCAGCAGTTACTCGAGGTCGAACACCGGGGAGCTGTTTTTT.

This chain links TRBV7-9 with TRBJ2-1; D might be TRBD1 or TRBD2, each matching 5 bases. This CDR3 is built from 16 residues. V lost 5 bases to trimming and J lost 0 bases, with 14 bases between them. Germline V CDR1 and CDR2: SEHNR, FQNEAQ (reference sequence). CDR3 in amino acids: CASSPRGQSSYNEQFF. CDR3 nucleotides: TGTGCCAGCAGCCCGAGGGGCCAAAGCTCCTACAATGAGCAGTTCTTC.

The genes are TRBV7-9 and TRBJ2-1; D unclear. Trimming took off 7 bases at V and 0 bases at J, with 7 bases between the two ends. Germline loops: CDR1 SEHNR, CDR2 FQNEAQ (reference sequence). The CDR3 is made up of 13 amino acids. The CDR3 DNA reads as TGTGCCAGCAACACCATCTCCTACAATGAGCAGTTCTTC. This sequence encodes CASNTISYNEQFF.

The V call is TRBV11-3, the J call TRBJ2-1, with TRBD2 matching 9 bases. Germline trimming cut 0 bases from V and 8 bases from J; bases unmatched to any gene: 11. Germline assignment: CDR1 SGHNT and CDR2 YENEEA. The CDR3 is 17 amino acids. Written as DNA, the CDR3 is TGTGCCAGCAGCTTAGAGTTGCTAGCGGGGCCGGTACATGAGCAGTTCTTC. This sequence encodes CASSLELLAGPVHEQFF.

V gene TRBV21-1 combines with J gene TRBJ2-4; TRBD1, the table's D call, lacks a check against the DNA. TRBV21-1 corresponds to a pseudogene. The CDR3 is 16 amino acids. CDR3 residues: CASSEGGDRGKNIQYF. CDR3 nucleotide sequence: TGTGCCAGCAGCGAGGGGGGTGACAGGGGTAAAAACATTCAGTACTTC.

The rearrangement uses TRBV11-3 and TRBJ2-5; TRBD1 or TRBD2 may be the D gene (5 bases each). Trimming stripped 5 bases from V and 1 base from J, with 14 bases between. The CDR3 extends over 15 amino acids. Germline V lookup: CDR1 SGHNT, CDR2 YENEEA. The CDR3 DNA follows: TGTGCCAGCAGCCCCCAGTCGGGGCGCCAAGAGACCCAGTACTTC. This translates into CASSPQSGRQETQYF. Based on the CDR3 plus reference TRBV11-3 and TRBJ2-5, the full variable domain is EAGVVQSPRYKIIEKKQPVAFWCNPISGHNTLYWYLQNLGQGPELLIRYENEEAVDDSQLPKDRFSAERLKGVDSTLKIQPAELGDSAVYLCASSPQSGRQETQYFGPGTRLLVL.

The V call is TRBV18, the J call TRBJ2-5; D may be TRBD1 or TRBD2 (5 bases each). The CDR3 sequence is 14 residues long. V was cut by 3 bases and J by 3 bases, with 11 bases left in between. Germline-derived CDR1 and CDR2 are KGHSH and LQKENI. In DNA form, the CDR3 reads TGTGCCAGCTCACCCTCGGGGACGAAAGAGACCCAGTACTTC. This translates into CASSPSGTKETQYF.